The present entry profiles one T cell receptor (beta chain) with its context. This specimen belongs to a study of shared clonotypes between healthy human individuals. Measured with immunoSEQ multiplex PCR; TCRdb has only the in-frame clones, and not every one. Of some 2,000,000 clones in the sample, 95% were seen once. Germline V lookup: CDR1 SGHRS, CDR2 YFSETQ. CDR3 length: 14 amino acids. The ends lost 4 bases at V and 4 bases at J; junction bases unmatched: 5. The TCR originated in a man aged 18-30 years in good health. The sequencing input was naive CD4+ T cells sorted from blood. The subset denotes: CD45RA+ positively selected. The V gene is TRBV5-1, the J gene TRBJ2-3, with TRBD1 matching 8 bases. CDR3 amino acids: CASSHGQGADTQYF. The CDR3 nucleotides read TGCGCCAGCAGCCACGGACAGGGAGCAGATACGCAGTATTTT. Drawing the rest from reference TRBV5-1 and TRBJ2-3, the complete variable domain is KAGVTQTPRYLIKTRGQQVTLSCSPISGHRSVSWYQQTPGQGLQFLFEYFSETQRNKGNFPGRFSGRQFSNSRSEMNVSTLELGDSALYLCASSHGQGADTQYFGPGTRLTVL.